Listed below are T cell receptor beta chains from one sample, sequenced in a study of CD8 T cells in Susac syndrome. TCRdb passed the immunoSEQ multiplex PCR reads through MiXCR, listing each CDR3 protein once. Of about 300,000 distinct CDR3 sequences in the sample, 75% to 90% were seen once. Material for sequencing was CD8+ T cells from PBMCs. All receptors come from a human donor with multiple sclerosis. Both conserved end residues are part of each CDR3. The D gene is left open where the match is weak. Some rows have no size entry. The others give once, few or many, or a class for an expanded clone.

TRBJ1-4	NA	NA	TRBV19	TGTGCCAGTACAATCGGGACACGTGCAACTAATGAAAAACTGTTTTTT	CASTIGTRATNEKLFF
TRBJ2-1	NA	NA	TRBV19	TGTGCCGTATCGTCAGGGGCCTCCTACAATGAGCAGTTCTTC	CAVSSGASYNEQFF
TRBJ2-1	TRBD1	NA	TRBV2	TGTGCCAGCTTCTCAGGGGGATACAATGAGCAGTTCTTC	CASFSGGYNEQFF
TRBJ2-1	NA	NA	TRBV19	TGTGCCAGTAGAGCGCCGGGGGTGTACAATGAGCAGTTCTTC	CASRAPGVYNEQFF
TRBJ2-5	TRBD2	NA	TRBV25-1	TGTGCCAGCAGTGATCTAGCGGGGTACCAAGAGACCCAGTACTTC	CASSDLAGYQETQYF
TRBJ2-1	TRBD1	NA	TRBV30	TGTGCCTGGGGTACACCGGACAGGGGAAGTTGGTATGGTGAGCAGTTCTTC	CAWGTPDRGSWYGEQFF
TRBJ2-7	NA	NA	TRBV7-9	TGTACCAGCAGCTTAGTGGGGACTCACGAGCAGTACTTC	CTSSLVGTHEQYF
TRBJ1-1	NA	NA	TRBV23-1	TGCGCCAGCAGCAAAACAGGGAGAGCTTTCTTT	CASSKTGRAFF
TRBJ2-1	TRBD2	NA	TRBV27	TGTGCCAGCAGTCCGGGGACTAGCGGGATTTACAATGAGCAGTTCTTC	CASSPGTSGIYNEQFF
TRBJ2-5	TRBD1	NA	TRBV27	TGTGCCAGCAGGGACAGGGGGCGATCAGAGACCCAGTACTTC	CASRDRGRSETQYF
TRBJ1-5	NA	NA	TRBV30	TGTGCCTGGAGTGTGGGGGGCGGTTGGCAGCCCCAGCATTTT	CAWSVGGGWQPQHF
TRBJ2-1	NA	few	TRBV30	TGTGCCTGGAGTGGGATAGCGGTTGAGCAGTTCTTC	CAWSGIAVEQFF
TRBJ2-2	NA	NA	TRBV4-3	TGCGCCAGCAGCCAAGATCCCTACACCGGGGAGCTGTTTTTT	CASSQDPYTGELFF
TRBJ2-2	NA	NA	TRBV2	TGTGCCAGCATTGAACTGCCCGGCGGCGGGGAGCTGTTTTTT	CASIELPGGGELFF
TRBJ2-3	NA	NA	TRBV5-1	TGCGCCAGCAGCTTGTGGCAGCCAAGCACAGATACGCAGTATTTT	CASSLWQPSTDTQYF
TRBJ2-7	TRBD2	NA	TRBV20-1	TGCAGTGCTTTACTAGCGGCCAGCTCCTACGAGCAGTACTTC	CSALLAASSYEQYF
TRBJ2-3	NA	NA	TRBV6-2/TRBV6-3	TGTGCCAGCAGTTACTCGATGGGGGTCACAGATACGCAGTATTTT	CASSYSMGVTDTQYF
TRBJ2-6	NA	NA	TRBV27	TGTGCCAGCAGTTTAATAACTTTGGGACCTGGGGCCAACGTCCTGACTTTC	CASSLITLGPGANVLTF
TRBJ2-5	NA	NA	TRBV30	TGTGCCTGGGGACTGGGGTACCAAGAGACCCAGTACTTC	CAWGLGYQETQYF
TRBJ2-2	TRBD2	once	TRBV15	TGTGCCACCTTACCCCTCGGGGGGGCTGTCACCGGGGAGCTGTTTTTT	CATLPLGGAVTGELFF
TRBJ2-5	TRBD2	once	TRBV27	TGTGCCAGCAGTTTGGTAGCGGGAGGACTGGGAGAGACCCAGTACTTC	CASSLVAGGLGETQYF
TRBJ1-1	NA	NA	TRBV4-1	TGCGCCAGCAGCCAAGTTAAGGGGGGGATGAACACTGAAGCTTTCTTT	CASSQVKGGMNTEAFF
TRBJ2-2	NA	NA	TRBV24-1	TGTGCCACCAGTGATCCCGACTCGTCCGGGGAGCTGTTTTTT	CATSDPDSSGELFF
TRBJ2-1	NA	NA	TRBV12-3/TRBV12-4	TGTGCCAGCAGTTTCCACAATGAGCAGTTCTTC	CASSFHNEQFF
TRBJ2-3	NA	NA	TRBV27	TGTGCCAGCTACCTGGGTGGGTATGGGAGCACAGATACGCAGTATTTT	CASYLGGYGSTDTQYF
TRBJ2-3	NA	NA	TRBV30	TGTGCCTGGAGTGTATTTGATGGGGGGCCCGATACGCAGTATTTT	CAWSVFDGGPDTQYF
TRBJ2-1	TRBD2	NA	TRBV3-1	TGTGCCAGCAGCCCCCGTATTGGGGGGGGAGATGAGCAGTTCTTC	CASSPRIGGGDEQFF